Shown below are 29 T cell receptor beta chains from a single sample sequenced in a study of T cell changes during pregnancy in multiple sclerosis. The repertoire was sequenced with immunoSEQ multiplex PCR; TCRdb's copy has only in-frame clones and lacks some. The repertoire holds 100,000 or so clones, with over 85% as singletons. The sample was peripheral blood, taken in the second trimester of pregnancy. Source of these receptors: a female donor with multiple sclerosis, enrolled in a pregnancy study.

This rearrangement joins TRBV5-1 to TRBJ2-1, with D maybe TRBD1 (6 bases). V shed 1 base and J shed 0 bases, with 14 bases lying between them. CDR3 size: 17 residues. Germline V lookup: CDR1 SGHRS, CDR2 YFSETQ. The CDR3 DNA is TGCGCCAGCAGCTTGACTCAGGGGTCGAGCTCCTACAATGAGCAGTTCTTC. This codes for CASSLTQGSSSYNEQFF.

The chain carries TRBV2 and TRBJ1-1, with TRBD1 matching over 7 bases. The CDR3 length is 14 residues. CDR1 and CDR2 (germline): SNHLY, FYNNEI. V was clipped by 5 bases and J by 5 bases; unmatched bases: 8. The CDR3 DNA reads TGTGCCAGCAGTCCGACAGGGTTTTATACTGAAGCTTTCTTT. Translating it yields CASSPTGFYTEAFF.

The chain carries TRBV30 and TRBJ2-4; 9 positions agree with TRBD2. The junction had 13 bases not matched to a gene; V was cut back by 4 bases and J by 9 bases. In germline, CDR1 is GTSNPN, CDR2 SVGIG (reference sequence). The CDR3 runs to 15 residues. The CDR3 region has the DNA TGTGCCTGGAACGCGGATAGCGGGAGAATAGGCATTCAGTACTTC. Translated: CAWNADSGRIGIQYF.

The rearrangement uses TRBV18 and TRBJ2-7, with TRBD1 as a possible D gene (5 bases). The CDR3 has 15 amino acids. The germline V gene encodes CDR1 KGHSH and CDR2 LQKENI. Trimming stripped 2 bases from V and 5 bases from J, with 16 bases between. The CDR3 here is CASSPLGALFNEQYF. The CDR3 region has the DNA TGTGCCAGCTCACCATTAGGGGCCTTATTCAACGAGCAGTACTTC.

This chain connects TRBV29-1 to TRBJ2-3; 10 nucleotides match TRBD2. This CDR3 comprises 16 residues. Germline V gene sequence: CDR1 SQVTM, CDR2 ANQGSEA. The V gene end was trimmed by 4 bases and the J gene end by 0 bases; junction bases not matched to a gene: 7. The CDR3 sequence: CSVATTSGHSTDTQYF. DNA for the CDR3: TGCAGCGTTGCGACGACTAGCGGGCATAGCACAGATACGCAGTATTTT.

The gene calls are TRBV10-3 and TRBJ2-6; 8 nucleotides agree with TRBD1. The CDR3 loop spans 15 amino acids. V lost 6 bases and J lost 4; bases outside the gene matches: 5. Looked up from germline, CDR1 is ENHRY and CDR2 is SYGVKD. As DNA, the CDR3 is TGTGCCATCAGCCGACAGGGGACCGGGGCCAACGTCCTGACTTTC. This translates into CAISRQGTGANVLTF.

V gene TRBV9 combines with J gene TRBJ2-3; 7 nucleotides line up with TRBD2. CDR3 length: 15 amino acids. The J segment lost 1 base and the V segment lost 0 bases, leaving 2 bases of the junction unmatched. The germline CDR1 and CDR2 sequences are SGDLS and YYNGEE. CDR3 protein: CASSVDAGGTDTQYF. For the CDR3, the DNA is TGTGCCAGCAGCGTAGACGCGGGGGGCACAGATACGCAGTATTTT.

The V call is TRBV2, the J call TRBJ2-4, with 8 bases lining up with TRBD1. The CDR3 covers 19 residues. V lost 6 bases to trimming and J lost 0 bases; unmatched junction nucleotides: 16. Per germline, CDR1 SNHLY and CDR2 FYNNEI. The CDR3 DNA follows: TGTGCCAGCAGCGAATACTCCGGACAGGGAACGATAGCCAAAAACATTCAGTACTTC. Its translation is CASSEYSGQGTIAKNIQYF.

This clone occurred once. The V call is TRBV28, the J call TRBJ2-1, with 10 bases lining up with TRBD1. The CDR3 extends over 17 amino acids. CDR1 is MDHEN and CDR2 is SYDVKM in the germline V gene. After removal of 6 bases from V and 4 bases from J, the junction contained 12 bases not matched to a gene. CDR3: CASSILAGTGVYNEQFF. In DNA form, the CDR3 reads TGTGCCAGCAGCATTCTTGCCGGGACAGGGGTATACAATGAGCAGTTCTTC. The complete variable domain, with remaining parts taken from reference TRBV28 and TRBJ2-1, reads DVKVTQSSRYLVKRTGEKVFLECVQDMDHENMFWYRQDPGLGLRLIYFSYDVKMKEKGDIPEGYSVSREKKERFSLILESASTNQTSMYLCASSILAGTGVYNEQFFGPGTRLTVL.

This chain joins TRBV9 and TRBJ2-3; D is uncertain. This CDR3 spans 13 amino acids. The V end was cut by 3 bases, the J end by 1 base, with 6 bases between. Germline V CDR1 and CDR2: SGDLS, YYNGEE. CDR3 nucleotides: TGTGCCAGCAGCGGCCGGGGCACAGATACGCAGTATTTT. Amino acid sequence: CASSGRGTDTQYF.

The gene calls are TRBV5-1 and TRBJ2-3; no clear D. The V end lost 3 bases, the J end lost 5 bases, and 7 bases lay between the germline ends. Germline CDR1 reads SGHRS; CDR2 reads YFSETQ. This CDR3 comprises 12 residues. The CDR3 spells CASSSIRDTQYF. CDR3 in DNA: TGCGCCAGCAGCTCCATCAGAGATACGCAGTATTTT.

The CDR3 nucleotides are TGTGCCAGCAGCTCCCTCAATGCGGGACAGCGAGGCGAGCAGTACTTC. As protein: CASSSLNAGQRGEQYF. The chain combines TRBV5-4 with TRBJ2-7, with D possibly being TRBD1 (7 bases). The V and J ends lost 3 bases and 6 bases respectively, with 22 bases between them. CDR3 length equals 16 residues. Germline V gene lookup returns CDR1 SGHNT and CDR2 YYREEE (reference sequence).

CDR3 nucleotides: TGTGCCAGCAGCTTAGGACGGGGAAACTACAATGAGCAGTTCTTC. This codes for CASSLGRGNYNEQFF. The rearrangement uses TRBV7-9 and TRBJ2-1, with TRBD2 as a possible D gene (5 bases). Trimming took 1 base from V and 3 from J, leaving 10 bases between them. CDR3 length: 15 amino acids. Germline lookup yields CDR1 SEHNR and CDR2 FQNEAQ (reference sequence).

CDR3 bases: TGTGCCAGCAGCGTAGAAGGCCGGAGGGGCTACACCTTC. Protein: CASSVEGRRGYTF. The rearrangement joins TRBV9 to TRBJ1-2; D is ambiguous. The germline V and J ends were trimmed by 0 bases and 8 bases, with 11 bases remaining between them. The CDR3 loop spans 13 amino acids. Germline V gene data show CDR1 as SGDLS and CDR2 as YYNGEE.

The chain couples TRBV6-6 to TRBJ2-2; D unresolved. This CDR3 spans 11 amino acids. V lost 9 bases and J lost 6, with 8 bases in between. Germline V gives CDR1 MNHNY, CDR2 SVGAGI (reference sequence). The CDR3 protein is CASKESGELFF. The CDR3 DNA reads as TGTGCCAGTAAGGAGTCCGGGGAGCTGTTTTTT.

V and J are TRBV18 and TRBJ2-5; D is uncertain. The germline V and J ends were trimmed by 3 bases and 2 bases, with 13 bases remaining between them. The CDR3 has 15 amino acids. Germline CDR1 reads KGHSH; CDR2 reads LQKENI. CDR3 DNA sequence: TGTGCCAGCTCACCGGAACTTCGGCGGCAAGAGACCCAGTACTTC. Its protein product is CASSPELRRQETQYF.

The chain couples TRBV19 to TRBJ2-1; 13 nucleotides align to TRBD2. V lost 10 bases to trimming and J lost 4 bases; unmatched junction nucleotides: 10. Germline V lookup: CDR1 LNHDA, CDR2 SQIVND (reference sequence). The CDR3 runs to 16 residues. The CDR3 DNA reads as TGTGCCACGCTAACCGTGGGACTAGCGGGGTACAATGAGCAGTTCTTC. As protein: CATLTVGLAGYNEQFF. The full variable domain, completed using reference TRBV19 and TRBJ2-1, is DGGITQSPKYLFRKEGQNVTLSCEQNLNHDAMYWYRQDPGQGLRLIYYSQIVNDFQKGDIAEGYSVSREKKESFPLTVTSAQKNPTAFYLCATLTVGLAGYNEQFFGPGTRLTVL.

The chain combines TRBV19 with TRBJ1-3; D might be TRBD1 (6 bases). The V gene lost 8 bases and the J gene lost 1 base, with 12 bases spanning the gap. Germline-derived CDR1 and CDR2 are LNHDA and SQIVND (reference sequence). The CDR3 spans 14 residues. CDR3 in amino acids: CASGNRDSGNTIYF. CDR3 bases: TGTGCCAGTGGTAACAGGGATTCTGGAAACACCATATATTTT.

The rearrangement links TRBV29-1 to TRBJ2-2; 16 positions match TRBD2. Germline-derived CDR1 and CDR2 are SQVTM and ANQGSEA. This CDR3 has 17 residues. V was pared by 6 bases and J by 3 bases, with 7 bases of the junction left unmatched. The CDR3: CSVAGTSGGAHTGELFF. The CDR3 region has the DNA TGCAGCGTGGCCGGGACTAGCGGGGGGGCGCACACCGGGGAGCTGTTTTTT.

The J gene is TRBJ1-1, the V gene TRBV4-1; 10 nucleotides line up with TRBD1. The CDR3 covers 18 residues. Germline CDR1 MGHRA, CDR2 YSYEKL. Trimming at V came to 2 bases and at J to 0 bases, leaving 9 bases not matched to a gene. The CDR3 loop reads CASSQTTGGAVLNTEAFF. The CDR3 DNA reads TGCGCCAGCAGCCAAACGACAGGGGGCGCGGTCCTGAACACTGAAGCTTTCTTT.

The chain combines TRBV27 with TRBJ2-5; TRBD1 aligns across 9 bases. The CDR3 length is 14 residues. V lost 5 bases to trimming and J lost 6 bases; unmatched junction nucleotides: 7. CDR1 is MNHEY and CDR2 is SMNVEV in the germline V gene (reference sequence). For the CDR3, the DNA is TGTGCCAGCAGTGAGGGACAGGGCGGACAGACCCAGTACTTC. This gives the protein CASSEGQGGQTQYF.

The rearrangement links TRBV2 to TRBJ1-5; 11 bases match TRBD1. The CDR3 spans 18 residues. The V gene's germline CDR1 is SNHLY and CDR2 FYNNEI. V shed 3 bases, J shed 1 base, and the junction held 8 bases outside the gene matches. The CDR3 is CASSDDRTGGWSNQPQHF. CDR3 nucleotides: TGTGCCAGCAGTGACGATCGGACAGGGGGCTGGAGCAATCAGCCCCAGCATTTT.

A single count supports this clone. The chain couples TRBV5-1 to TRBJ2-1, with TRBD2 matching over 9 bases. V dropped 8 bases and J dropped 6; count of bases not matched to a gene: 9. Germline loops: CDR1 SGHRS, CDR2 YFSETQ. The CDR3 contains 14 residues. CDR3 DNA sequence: TGCGCCAGTACGTCGCGGGAGGGCCTCAATGAGCAGTTCTTC. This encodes CASTSREGLNEQFF.

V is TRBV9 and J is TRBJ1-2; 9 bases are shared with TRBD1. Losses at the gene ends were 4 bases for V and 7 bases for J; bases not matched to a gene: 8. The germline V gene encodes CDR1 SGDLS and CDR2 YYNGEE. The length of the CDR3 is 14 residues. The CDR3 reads CASSLGTGLLGYTF. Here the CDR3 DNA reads TGTGCCAGCAGCTTGGGGACAGGGTTGCTTGGCTACACCTTC. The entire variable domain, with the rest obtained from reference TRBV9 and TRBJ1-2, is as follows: DSGVTQTPKHLITATGQRVTLRCSPRSGDLSVYWYQQSLDQGLQFLIQYYNGEERAKGNILERFSAQQFPDLHSELNLSSLELGDSALYFCASSLGTGLLGYTFGSGTRLTVV.

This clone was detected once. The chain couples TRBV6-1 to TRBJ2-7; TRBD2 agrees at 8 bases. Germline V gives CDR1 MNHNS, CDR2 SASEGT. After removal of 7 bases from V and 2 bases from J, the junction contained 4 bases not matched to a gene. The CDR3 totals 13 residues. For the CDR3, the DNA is TGTGCCAGCAACCCCGGGGGGGCCTACGAGCAGTACTTC. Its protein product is CASNPGGAYEQYF.

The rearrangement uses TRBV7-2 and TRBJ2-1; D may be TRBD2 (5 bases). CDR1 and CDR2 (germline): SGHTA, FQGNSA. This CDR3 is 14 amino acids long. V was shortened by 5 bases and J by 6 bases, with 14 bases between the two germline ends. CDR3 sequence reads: CASSPTRGSNEQFF. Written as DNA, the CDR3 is TGTGCCAGCAGCCCTACCCGGGGATCCAATGAGCAGTTCTTC.

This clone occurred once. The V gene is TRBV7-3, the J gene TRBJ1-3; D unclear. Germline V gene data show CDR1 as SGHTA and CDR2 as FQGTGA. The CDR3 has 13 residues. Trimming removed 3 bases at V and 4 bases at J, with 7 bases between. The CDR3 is CASSFGGGNTIYF. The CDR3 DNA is TGTGCCAGCAGCTTCGGAGGGGGAAACACCATATATTTT.

CDR3 loop: CASSPVATNEKLFF. The DNA of the CDR3 is TGCGCCAGCAGCCCAGTGGCAACTAATGAAAAACTGTTTTTT. The chain employs TRBV5-1 and TRBJ1-4, with D uncertain. Germline V gene lookup returns CDR1 SGHRS and CDR2 YFSETQ. Trimming took 4 bases from V and 0 from J, leaving 7 bases between them. The CDR3 covers 14 residues.

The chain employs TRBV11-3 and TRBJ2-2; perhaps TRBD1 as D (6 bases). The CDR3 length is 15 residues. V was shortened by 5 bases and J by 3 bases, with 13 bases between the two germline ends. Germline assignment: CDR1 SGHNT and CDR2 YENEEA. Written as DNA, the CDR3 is TGTGCCAGCAGCCGATCGACAGGTGACACCGGGGAGCTGTTTTTT. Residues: CASSRSTGDTGELFF.